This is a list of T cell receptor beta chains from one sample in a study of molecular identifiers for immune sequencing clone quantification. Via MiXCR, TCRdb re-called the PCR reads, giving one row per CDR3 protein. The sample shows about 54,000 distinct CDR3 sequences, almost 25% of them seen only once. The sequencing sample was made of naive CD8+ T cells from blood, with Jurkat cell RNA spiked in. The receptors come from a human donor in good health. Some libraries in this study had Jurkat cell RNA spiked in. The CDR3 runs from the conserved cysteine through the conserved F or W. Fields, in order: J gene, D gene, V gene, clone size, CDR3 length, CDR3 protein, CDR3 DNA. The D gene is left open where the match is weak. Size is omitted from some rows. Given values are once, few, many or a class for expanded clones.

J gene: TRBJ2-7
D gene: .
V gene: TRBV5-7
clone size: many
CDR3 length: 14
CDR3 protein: CASSPGHHSYEQYF
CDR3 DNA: TGTGCCAGCAGCCCGGGACACCACTCCTACGAGCAGTACTTC

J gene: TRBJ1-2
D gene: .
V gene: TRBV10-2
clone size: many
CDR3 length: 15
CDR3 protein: CASSESTAVNYGYTF
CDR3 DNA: TGCGCCAGCAGTGAGTCGACCGCAGTTAACTATGGCTACACCTTC

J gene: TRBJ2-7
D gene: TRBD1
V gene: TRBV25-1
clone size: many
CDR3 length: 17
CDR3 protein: CASSEFVVRGQGYEQYF
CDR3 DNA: TGTGCCAGCAGTGAGTTCGTGGTAAGGGGGCAAGGCTACGAGCAGTACTTC

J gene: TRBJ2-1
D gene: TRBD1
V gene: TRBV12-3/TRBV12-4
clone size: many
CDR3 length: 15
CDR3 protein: CASSLRQGTYNEQFF
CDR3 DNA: TGTGCCAGCAGTTTACGACAGGGAACCTACAATGAGCAGTTCTTC

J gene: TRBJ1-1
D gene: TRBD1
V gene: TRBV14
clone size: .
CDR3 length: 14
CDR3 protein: CASREGARGPEAFF
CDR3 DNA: TGTGCCAGCAGAGAGGGGGCGCGGGGACCTGAAGCTTTCTTT

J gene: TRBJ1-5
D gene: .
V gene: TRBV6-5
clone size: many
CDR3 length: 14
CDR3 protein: CASSLRASNQPQHF
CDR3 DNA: TGTGCCAGCAGCCTACGGGCCTCAAATCAGCCCCAGCATTTT

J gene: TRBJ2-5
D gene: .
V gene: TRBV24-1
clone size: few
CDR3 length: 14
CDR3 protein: CATISGDGTETQYF
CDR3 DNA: TGTGCCACCATTAGCGGAGACGGCACAGAGACCCAGTACTTC

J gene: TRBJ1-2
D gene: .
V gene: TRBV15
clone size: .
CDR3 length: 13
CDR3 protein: CATSRDYTNGYTF
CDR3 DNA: TGTGCCACCAGCAGAGATTATACCAATGGCTACACCTTC

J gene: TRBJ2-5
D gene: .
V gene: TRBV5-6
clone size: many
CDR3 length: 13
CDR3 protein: CASSLSGEETQYF
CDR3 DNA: TGTGCCAGCAGCTTGTCAGGGGAAGAGACCCAGTACTTC

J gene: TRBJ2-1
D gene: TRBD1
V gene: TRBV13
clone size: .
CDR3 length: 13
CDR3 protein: CASSLPAGGEQFF
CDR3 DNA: TGTGCCAGCAGCTTACCAGCAGGGGGTGAGCAGTTCTTC

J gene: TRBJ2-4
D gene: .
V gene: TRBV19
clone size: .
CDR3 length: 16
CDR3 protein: CASSIGYGRFGNAPFF
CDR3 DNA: TGTGCCAGTAGTATAGGGTATGGCAGGTTCGGAAATGCGCCGTTCTTC

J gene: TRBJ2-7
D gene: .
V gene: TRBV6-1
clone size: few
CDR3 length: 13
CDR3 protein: CASAVSVTYEQYF
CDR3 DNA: TGTGCCTCGGCCGTATCTGTGACCTACGAGCAGTACTTC

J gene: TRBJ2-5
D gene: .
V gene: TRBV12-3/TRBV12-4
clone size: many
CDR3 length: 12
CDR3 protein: CASSSDSETQYF
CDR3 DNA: TGTGCCAGCAGCTCCGATTCGGAGACCCAGTACTTC

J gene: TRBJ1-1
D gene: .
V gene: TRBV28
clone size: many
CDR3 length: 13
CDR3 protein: CASSVTENTEAFF
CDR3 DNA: TGTGCCAGCAGTGTCACAGAGAACACTGAAGCTTTCTTT